The 10 T cell receptor beta chains given below trace back to one sample, sequenced in a study of blood T cell repertoires in COVID-19. The assay was immunoSEQ multiplex PCR, and TCRdb's table has in-frame clones only and misses some. Of around 100,000 clones in the sample, approximately 91% were seen once. Sequencing was carried out using peripheral blood. These receptors were obtained from a man in his fifties or sixties with active COVID-19.

V usage is TRBV9 and J usage is TRBJ2-5; TRBD2 matches 10 bases. V trimming: 3 bases; J trimming: 3 bases; junction bases outside the gene matches: 5. This CDR3 has 15 residues. The V gene's germline CDR1 is SGDLS and CDR2 YYNGEE. CDR3 protein: CASSGVAGGKETQYF. The CDR3 DNA follows: TGTGCCAGCAGCGGGGTAGCGGGGGGAAAAGAGACCCAGTACTTC.

This clone was counted once. CDR3 amino acids: CASSGSPGDTGELFF. The CDR3 nucleotides are TGCGCCAGCAGCGGGTCCCCGGGAGACACCGGGGAGCTGTTTTTT. The chain has TRBV5-1 and TRBJ2-2; D may be TRBD2 (6 bases). Trimming cost V 4 bases and J 3 bases, with 13 bases left between them. The length of the CDR3 is 15 residues. The germline CDR1 and CDR2 sequences are SGHRS and YFSETQ.

The rearrangement joins TRBV29-1 to TRBJ2-2, with TRBD1 matching over 12 bases. V lost 6 bases, J lost 7 bases, and 6 bases stayed unmatched. CDR3 length: 14 residues. CDR1 and CDR2 from the germline V gene are SQVTM and ANQGSEA. DNA for the CDR3: TGCAGCGTAGCCGGGACAGGGGGCATCGGGGAGCTGTTTTTT. Translation gives CSVAGTGGIGELFF.

The gene calls are TRBV27 and TRBJ2-1; possible D gene TRBD1, 6 bases. Per the germline V gene, CDR1 is MNHEY and CDR2 is SMNVEV (reference sequence). V gave up 1 base and J gave up 0 bases, with 10 bases separating them. The CDR3 is 16 amino acids. Here the CDR3 reads CASSLWGPSSYNEQFF. The CDR3 DNA reads as TGTGCCAGCAGTTTATGGGGGCCCAGCTCCTACAATGAGCAGTTCTTC.

The chain couples TRBV16 to TRBJ2-3, with D tentatively TRBD2 (5 bases). CDR3 length: 15 amino acids. Germline-derived CDR1 and CDR2 are KGHSY and FQNENV. Trimming took 0 bases from V and 0 from J, leaving 7 bases between them. The CDR3 region is CASSQSRASTDTQYF. The CDR3 DNA follows: TGTGCCAGCAGCCAATCGAGGGCGAGCACAGATACGCAGTATTTT.

The rearrangement links TRBV11-2 to TRBJ1-3; D is possibly TRBD1 (6 bases). The length of the CDR3 is 14 residues. The germline CDR1 and CDR2 sequences are SGHAT and FQNNGV. The germline V and J ends were trimmed by 5 bases and 4 bases, with 12 bases remaining between them. The CDR3 spells CASSPGGAGNTIYF. CDR3 nucleotides: TGTGCCAGCAGCCCGGGGGGGGCAGGAAACACCATATATTTT.

This sequence joins TRBV7-2 and TRBJ2-5; D perhaps matches TRBD2 (5 bases). CDR3 length: 14 amino acids. V gave up 4 bases and J gave up 4 bases, with 13 bases separating them. Germline CDR1 and CDR2: SGHTA and FQGNSA. The DNA of the CDR3 is TGTGCCAGCAGCTCCGACCGAGGGCGAGAGACCCAGTACTTC. This sequence encodes CASSSDRGRETQYF.

The chain uses TRBV19 and TRBJ2-1, with D tentatively TRBD2 (6 bases). The germline V gene has CDR1 LNHDA and CDR2 SQIVND (reference sequence). This CDR3 region has 18 residues. V was clipped by 4 bases and J by 0 bases, with 19 bases between them. The CDR3 DNA sequence: TGTGCCAGTAGTACCTATCAACTAGCTAGAAGCTCCTACAATGAGCAGTTCTTC. Residues: CASSTYQLARSSYNEQFF.

This clone occurred once. This chain uses TRBV12-5 with TRBJ2-1; TRBD2 matches 10 bases. The CDR3 covers 16 residues. Germline V gene lookup returns CDR1 LGHNT and CDR2 FRNRAP. With V trimmed by 1 base and J by 7 bases, 7 bases remained unmatched. CDR3: CASGLALAGGTNEQFF. CDR3 nucleotides: TGTGCTAGTGGTTTGGCTTTAGCGGGAGGTACGAATGAGCAGTTCTTC. Combining the CDR3 with reference TRBV12-5 and TRBJ2-1 gives the whole variable domain DARVTQTPRHKVTEMGQEVTMRCQPILGHNTVFWYRQTMMQGLELLAYFRNRAPLDDSGMPKDRFSAEMPDATLATLKIQPSEPRDSAVYFCASGLALAGGTNEQFFGPGTRLTVL.

The chain is built from TRBV28 and TRBJ2-7; TRBD2 might be the D (5 bases). CDR1 and CDR2 from the germline V gene are MDHEN and SYDVKM. The CDR3 sequence is 11 residues long. Trimming took 6 bases from V and 6 from J, leaving 9 bases between them. CDR3 coding DNA: TGTGCCAGCAGGTCCGCGGGCGAGCAGTACGTC. Translated, it gives CASRSAGEQYV.